This TCR beta chain emerged from a study of T cells in localized non-small cell lung cancer (dated by TCRdb to the early 2020s). Context from the whole study: Comparing tumors with uninvolved tumor-adjacent lungs, the study looked at the T cell repertoires of approximately 240 patients with early-stage NSCLC. The cohort was made up of some 240 treatment-naive NSCLC patients whose localized lung tumors had been resected. The mean age of the NSCLC patients was less than 70 years, with 130 or so men and around 100 women. The investigation overall reported the following: Because the study design was exploratory, TCR variables were selected using unadjusted p-values without false-discovery rate correction. Higher T cell density in blood was associated with longer overall survival, whereas higher clonality in adjacent lung was associated with shorter survival. Uninvolved tumor-adjacent lung showed the highest T cell clonality, higher than tumor, which suggests more focused antigenic responses in the adjacent lung. A median of about 53 of the top 100 tumor clones were detected in paired uninvolved adjacent lung, and some 30 of these tumor clones were also found among the top 100 clones of the paired uninvolved adjacent lung. Because multi-region sequencing of the tumors was not done, intratumor heterogeneity could not be ruled out.

Uninvolved adjacent lung was obtained at least 2 cm from the tumor margin, and the absence of atypia was confirmed by two independent pathologists. At diagnosis, tumor, uninvolved tumor-adjacent lung and peripheral blood were collected and then preserved as a mix of FFPE and fresh-frozen material. Including cysteine and phenylalanine, the CDR3 has 12 amino acids. Only CDR3 DNA is held: 36 bases, read in frame from base 1. The germline V gene yields MNHGY for CDR1 and SAAAGT for CDR2. Deletion took 4 bases off V and 8 bases off J, with a span of 9 bases between the germline ends. The immunoSEQ Assay was used to sequence TCR beta CDR3 regions from DNA. Regarding the original processing steps: T cell density was computed as TCR beta template counts normalized to usable DNA estimated by amplifying housekeeping genes. Richness was estimated with the preseqR package, extrapolating to 400,000 templates for PBMC samples and 120,000 templates for tissue samples. Clonality was defined by subtracting Pielou's evenness from one. Tissue-enriched TCRs were identified through differential abundance testing performed on productive amino-acid clonotypes, with a minimum total count of 5 and an alpha of 0.1. The Jaccard Index and the Morisita Overlap Index were used to measure how much the repertoires overlapped between compartments. GLIPH clustered TCR beta CDR3s with public tetramer-defined viral CDR3s; viral motifs required at least three viral sequences plus V-gene enrichment. Here the immuneACCESS table is served through TCRdb, limited to in-frame sequences with V and J called. Missing clones are a known gap in these copies; in checked studies unresolved V genes cover under half, and the rest lacks a known reason. D and trimming were read from the DNA, whereas the V and J calls and clone size are those reported in that table. This sample lists about 1,900 clones; around 21% were detected once. The ten top clones hold approximately 11% of the sample.

This clone was observed a handful of times. Which antigen it targets is not known. Base qualities are not at hand, and no much larger clone is one base apart. The sequenced sample was normal lung tissue next to the tumor, obtained before any cancer treatment. This receptor was identified in a female donor of 60 years or more with stage I lung adenocarcinoma. The chain is made from TRBV6-8 and TRBJ2-1, with the D gene call left open. The CDR3 amino acid sequence is: CASSSVVDEQFF. The nucleotide sequence reads TGTGCCAGCAGTTCCGTAGTAGATGAGCAGTTCTTC.